This TCR beta chain was recorded in a study of CD8 T cells in Susac syndrome. The CDR3 runs to 16 residues. Per germline, CDR1 SEHNR and CDR2 FQNEAQ (reference sequence). An input of roughly 0.45 to 1 ug of RNA was subjected to reverse transcription using random hexamers. Amplification of the TCR beta CDR3 was carried out by immunoSEQ multiplex PCR, which spanned a total of 54 Vbeta and 13 Jbeta segments. TCRdb itself ran the immunoSEQ multiplex PCR reads through MiXCR, one entry per CDR3 protein. The table has under 550,000 distinct CDR3 sequences, 75% to 90% seen once. TCR beta was sequenced from blood CD8+ and CD4+ T cells. Relapsing-remitting disease, either stable or active, was present in the treatment-naive patients who were the multiple sclerosis controls. Purification of the CD8+ and CD4+ T cells relied on negative isolation, and TEMRA cells underwent FACS enrichment. With regard to this clonotype: One end of the junction is discordant with germline, which a read error may explain.

The TCR comes from a human donor with multiple sclerosis. Sequencing was carried out using CD8+ T cells from PBMCs. The genes are TRBV7-9 and TRBJ2-2; the D gene is possibly TRBD2 (5 bases). This CDR3 reads CASSLLSHEFTGELSF. The DNA of the CDR3 is TGTGCCAGCAGCTTATTGAGTCACGAGTTTACCGGGGAGCTGTCTTTT.